The clone carrying this T cell receptor beta chain has just one count. The target antigen is unknown. Separate cDNA molecules each had unique molecular identifiers attached to them. TCRdb independently ran MiXCR on the 5' RACE reads; one entry per CDR3 protein. The table lists 60,000 or so distinct CDR3 sequences, around 14% of them singletons. The source of the sample is a study of early T cells in non-severe SARS-CoV-2 infection. Study information: The authors sequenced bulk RNA from unsorted whole blood, leaving chains unpaired.

The study's findings and limits: The VDJdb matching leaned toward anti-spike CD8 responses and overlooked private and CD4 specificities.

This sequence was found in an adult who was a healthcare worker with PCR-confirmed SARS-CoV-2 infection or an uninfected control (not recorded which). The source was whole blood, collected at baseline.

CDR3 amino acids: CASMAGAHTGELFF. CDR3 sequence (DNA): TGTGCCAGCATGGCAGGAGCCCACACCGGGGAGCTGTTTTTT. V gene TRBV2 combines with J gene TRBJ2-2; no clear D gene. This CDR3 region has 14 residues. V dropped 7 bases and J dropped 3 bases, with 12 bases sitting between them. The germline V gene has CDR1 SNHLY and CDR2 FYNNEI.